Shown below are 19 T cell receptor beta chains from a single sample sequenced in a study of blood T cell repertoires in COVID-19. Assay used: immunoSEQ multiplex PCR; TCRdb lists only in-frame clones, some missing. The repertoire holds about 21,000 clones, with approximately 83% as singletons. The sample consisted of peripheral blood. Receptors were obtained from a human donor in a cohort sampled during active COVID-19.

This chain joins TRBV18 and TRBJ1-6, with D perhaps TRBD1 (5 bases). The CDR3 runs to 15 residues. V lost 3 bases, J lost 10 bases, and 16 bases lay in between. In germline, CDR1 is KGHSH, CDR2 LQKENI. In DNA, the CDR3 is TGTGCCAGCTCACCGCAGGGCGCTTATTCCTCACCCCTCCACTTT. This codes for CASSPQGAYSSPLHF.

V usage is TRBV19 and J usage is TRBJ2-7; the D gene is possibly TRBD1 (6 bases). The CDR3 covers 12 residues. V was shortened by 9 bases and J by 3 bases, with 12 bases between the two germline ends. CDR1 and CDR2 from the germline V gene are LNHDA and SQIVND (reference sequence). CDR3 loop: CARSHRVYEQYF. DNA for the CDR3: TGTGCCAGATCACACAGGGTCTACGAGCAGTACTTC.

The J gene is TRBJ2-1, the V gene TRBV7-9, with 7 nucleotides matching TRBD1. The length of the CDR3 is 14 residues. Per the germline V gene, CDR1 is SEHNR and CDR2 is FQNEAQ (reference sequence). The ends lost 5 bases at V and 10 bases at J; junction bases unmatched: 11. For the CDR3, the DNA is TGTGCCAGCAGCGTCGACAGGGTAACGAGGGAGCAGTTCTTC. It is translated as CASSVDRVTREQFF.

The V and J genes are TRBV19 and TRBJ1-5; no reliable D call. Deletions cut 8 bases from V and 0 bases from J, with 14 bases between. The CDR3 is 15 residues long. Germline V lookup: CDR1 LNHDA, CDR2 SQIVND (reference sequence). CDR3 loop: CASCPGSYSNQPQHF. Here the CDR3 DNA reads TGTGCCAGTTGTCCAGGTTCTTATAGCAATCAGCCCCAGCATTTT. Complete variable domain (other parts from reference TRBV19 and TRBJ1-5): DGGITQSPKYLFRKEGQNVTLSCEQNLNHDAMYWYRQDPGQGLRLIYYSQIVNDFQKGDIAEGYSVSREKKESFPLTVTSAQKNPTAFYLCASCPGSYSNQPQHFGDGTRLSIL.

This chain uses TRBV15 with TRBJ1-1; D possibly corresponds to TRBD1 (6 bases). Germline-derived CDR1 and CDR2 are LNHNV and YYDKDF (reference sequence). CDR3 length: 13 residues. V shed 6 bases and J shed 3 bases, with 11 bases lying between them. The CDR3 sequence: CATSRQVDTEAFF. DNA for the CDR3: TGTGCCACCAGTCGACAGGTGGACACTGAAGCTTTCTTT.

The rearrangement links TRBV5-1 to TRBJ1-2, with D maybe TRBD1 (6 bases). V shed 10 bases and J shed 0 bases, with 19 bases lying between them. The CDR3 runs 15 residues. The V gene's germline CDR1 is SGHRS and CDR2 YFSETQ. This CDR3 reads CAGLEDSPTNYGYTF. CDR3 nucleotides: TGCGCCGGACTGGAGGACAGCCCTACTAACTATGGCTACACCTTC.

V and J are TRBV4-2 and TRBJ2-2; 8 nucleotides align to TRBD2. Germline values: CDR1 LGHNA, CDR2 YNFKEQ. There are 16 residues in the CDR3. V was pared by 5 bases and J by 1 base, with 6 bases of the junction left unmatched. CDR3 DNA sequence: TGTGCCAGCAGCTCGTTTAGCGGGGTGAACACCGGGGAGCTGTTTTTT. It translates to CASSSFSGVNTGELFF.

This rearrangement joins TRBV4-1 to TRBJ2-1, with 7 bases that match TRBD2. This CDR3 has 12 amino acids. V lost 4 bases and J lost 9; bases outside the gene matches: 3. CDR1 and CDR2 from the germline V gene are MGHRA and YSYEKL. The DNA for the CDR3 is TGCGCCAGCAGCCGCGGACTAGGTGAGCAGTTCTTC. As protein: CASSRGLGEQFF.

This chain links TRBV4-1 with TRBJ1-1; 10 nucleotides line up with TRBD1. Germline CDR1 MGHRA, CDR2 YSYEKL. This CDR3 spans 20 amino acids. V dropped 1 base and J dropped 11; count of bases not matched to a gene: 25. The CDR3 DNA sequence: TGCGCCAGCAGCCAAGGACTACGCACCGACAGGGGGCTCTCCCAGGCGTCGGCTTTCTTT. This sequence encodes CASSQGLRTDRGLSQASAFF.

This chain joins TRBV15 and TRBJ2-1; TRBD2 is a possible D gene (5 bases). CDR3 length: 13 residues. Trimming removed 8 bases at V and 7 bases at J, with 15 bases between. In germline, CDR1 is LNHNV, CDR2 YYDKDF (reference sequence). CDR3 loop: CATGRFRRNEQFF. CDR3 DNA sequence: TGTGCCACCGGACGGTTCAGGAGGAATGAGCAGTTCTTC.

The rearrangement links TRBV5-1 to TRBJ2-7; TRBD2 might be the D (5 bases). V was trimmed by 4 bases and J by 0 bases, leaving 11 bases between them. CDR3 length: 14 amino acids. The germline gives CDR1 SGHRS, CDR2 YFSETQ. The CDR3 DNA reads as TGCGCCAGCAGCCCGGAGGCGATCTCCTACGAGCAGTACTTC. Its protein product is CASSPEAISYEQYF.

V and J are TRBV5-1 and TRBJ1-2, with 9 bases lining up with TRBD1. CDR3 length: 18 residues. Germline CDR1 reads SGHRS; CDR2 reads YFSETQ. With V trimmed by 0 bases and J by 1 base, 10 bases remained unmatched. The CDR3 is CASSLALNLGQGNYGYTF. The CDR3 coding sequence is TGCGCCAGCAGCTTGGCCTTAAATCTGGGACAGGGTAACTATGGCTACACCTTC.

The chain has TRBV7-9 and TRBJ2-1; 15 bases are shared with TRBD2. This CDR3 has 15 residues. V lost 3 bases and J lost 6; bases outside the gene matches: 0. Looked up from germline, CDR1 is SEHNR and CDR2 is FQNEAQ (reference sequence). The CDR3 reads CASSLGLAGGNEQFF. CDR3 nucleotide sequence: TGTGCCAGCAGCTTGGGACTAGCGGGGGGCAATGAGCAGTTCTTC.

The CDR3 sequence: CASSYSGMRGGGEQYF. The CDR3 DNA follows: TGTGCCAGCAGTTACTCGGGTATGCGGGGAGGGGGCGAGCAGTACTTC. The chain is built from TRBV6-2 or TRBV6-3 and TRBJ2-7, with TRBD2 as a possible D gene (7 bases). The CDR3 covers 16 residues. CDR1 and CDR2 from the germline V gene are MNHEY and SVGEGT. The V and J ends lost 0 bases and 6 bases respectively, with 18 bases between them.

The chain combines TRBV5-1 with TRBJ2-1; 7 bases map to TRBD1. The junction had 6 bases not matched to a gene; V was cut back by 4 bases and J by 11 bases. The CDR3 length is 12 residues. Germline values: CDR1 SGHRS, CDR2 YFSETQ. CDR3 protein: CASSGTGVKQFF. DNA of the CDR3: TGCGCCAGCAGCGGAACAGGGGTCAAGCAGTTCTTC.

This chain joins TRBV5-1 and TRBJ2-7; maybe TRBD1 (5 bases). This CDR3 is built from 15 residues. V lost 4 bases and J 2 bases, leaving 16 bases between the germline ends. CDR1 and CDR2 from the germline V gene are SGHRS and YFSETQ. The CDR3 bases are TGCGCCAGCAGCGCCGGACAAGATAAACCCTACGAGCAGTACTTC. Protein product: CASSAGQDKPYEQYF.

V gene TRBV15 combines with J gene TRBJ1-2; perhaps TRBD1 as D (5 bases). The CDR3 loop spans 13 amino acids. CDR1 and CDR2 from the germline V gene are LNHNV and YYDKDF (reference sequence). Between the trimmed V and J ends, which lost 0 bases and 7 bases, there was a span of 9 bases. Written as DNA, the CDR3 is TGTGCCACCAGCAGAGATTCCACAGGTGGCTACACCTTC. It codes for CATSRDSTGGYTF.

This clone was seen more than once but under ten times. V and J are TRBV5-1 and TRBJ2-3, with a weak D call TRBD2 (6 bases). Between the trimmed V and J ends, which lost 4 bases and 2 bases, there was a span of 17 bases. CDR3 length: 16 amino acids. CDR1 SGHRS and CDR2 YFSETQ come from the germline V gene. Here the CDR3 DNA reads TGCGCCAGCAGCCAGGGTCCCGGCGGGAACACAGATACGCAGTATTTT. Residues: CASSQGPGGNTDTQYF.

The chain couples TRBV14 to TRBJ1-1, with D uncertain. Germline V gives CDR1 SGHDN, CDR2 FVKESK. V lost 1 base, J lost 12 bases, and 15 bases lay in between. CDR3 length equals 13 residues. CDR3 loop: CASSQARSSQTFF. The CDR3 nucleotides are TGTGCCAGCAGCCAAGCCAGGTCGTCCCAAACTTTCTTT.